This T cell receptor (beta chain) was found in a study of T cells in Graves' hyperthyroidism and ophthalmopathy. The TCR beta CDR3 regions underwent amplification using RNA transcripts as the source. An initial round of RT-PCR targeting the TCR CDR3 relied on the HTBI primer set. TCRdb re-derived calls from the multiplex PCR reads in MiXCR, one entry per CDR3 protein. The sample shows 500,000 to 600,000 distinct CDR3 sequences, 40% to 55% of them seen only once. V was shortened by 6 bases and J by 1 base, with 9 bases between the two germline ends. The CDR3 is made up of 12 amino acids. Germline loops: CDR1 SQVTM, CDR2 ANQGSEA. This clonotype was seen repeatedly, ten times or more.

This clonotype originated in an adult woman with Graves' disease, either hyperthyroidism or ophthalmopathy (not recorded which). The sequenced sample was peripheral blood or thyroid tissue (not recorded which). The chain carries TRBV29-1 and TRBJ1-1, with D unclear. In nucleotides, the CDR3 is TGCAGCGTCCTAAGGACGAACACTGAAGCTTTCTTT. Its translation: CSVLRTNTEAFF. The variable domain in full, completed from reference TRBV29-1 and TRBJ1-1, reads SAVISQKPSRDICQRGTSLTIQCQVDSQVTMMFWYRQQPGQSLTLIATANQGSEATYESGFVIDKFPISRPNLTFSTLTVSNMSPEDSSIYLCSVLRTNTEAFFGQGTRLTVV.